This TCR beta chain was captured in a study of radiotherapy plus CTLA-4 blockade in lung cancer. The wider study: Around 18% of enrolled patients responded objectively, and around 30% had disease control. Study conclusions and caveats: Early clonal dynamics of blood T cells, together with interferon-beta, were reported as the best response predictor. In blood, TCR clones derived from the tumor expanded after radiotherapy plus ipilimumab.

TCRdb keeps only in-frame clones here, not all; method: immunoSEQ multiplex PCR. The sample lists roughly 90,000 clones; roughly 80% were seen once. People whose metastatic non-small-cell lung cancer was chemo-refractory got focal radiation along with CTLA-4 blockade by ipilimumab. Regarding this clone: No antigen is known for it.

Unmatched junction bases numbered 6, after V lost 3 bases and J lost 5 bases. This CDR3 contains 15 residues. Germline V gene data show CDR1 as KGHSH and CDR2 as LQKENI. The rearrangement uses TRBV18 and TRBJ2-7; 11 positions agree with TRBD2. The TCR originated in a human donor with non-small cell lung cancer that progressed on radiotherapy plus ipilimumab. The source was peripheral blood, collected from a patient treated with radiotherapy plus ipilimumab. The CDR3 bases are TGTGCCAGCTCACCGACTAGCGGGAAAATCCACGAGCAGTACTTC. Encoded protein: CASSPTSGKIHEQYF. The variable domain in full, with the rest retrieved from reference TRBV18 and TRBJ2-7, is NAGVMQNPRHLVRRRGQEARLRCSPMKGHSHVYWYRQLPEEGLKFMVYLQKENIIDESGMPKERFSAEFPKEGPSILRIQQVVRGDSAAYFCASSPTSGKIHEQYFGPGTRLTVT.